These 25 T cell receptor beta chains came from one sample sequenced in a study of cytomegalovirus exposure and HLA in healthy donors. The study ran its PCR with 60 Vbeta and 13 Jbeta primers. The protocol was immunoSEQ multiplex PCR, while the TCRdb copy is restricted to in-frame clones and leaves out a portion. The sample holds about 140,000 clones; around 72% are singletons and the top ten take approximately 3.9%. The sample was PBMCs. The receptors were sampled from a man aged 45-65 years in good health and CMV-seropositive.

This clone was seen only once. This chain joins TRBV5-5 and TRBJ1-1; D not resolved. Germline V gene data show CDR1 as SGHKS and CDR2 as YYEKEE (reference sequence). Trimming left V 2 bases short and J 4 bases short, with 9 bases between. CDR3 length equals 13 residues. The chain's CDR3 is CASSFTAGTEAFF. CDR3 DNA: TGTGCCAGCAGCTTTACTGCGGGCACTGAAGCTTTCTTT.

The chain is built from TRBV29-1 and TRBJ2-1, with 10 bases aligning to TRBD2. Germline CDR1 is SQVTM and CDR2 is ANQGSEA. The CDR3 extends over 13 amino acids. The CDR3 DNA reads as TGCAGTGGGGTAGCGGGGGGCTACAATGAGCAGTTCTTC. Its translation: CSGVAGGYNEQFF.

The chain combines TRBV7-2 with TRBJ2-7; 9 bases line up with TRBD2. V trimming: 0 bases; J trimming: 4 bases; junction bases outside the gene matches: 1. CDR3 length: 14 residues. Germline CDR1 reads SGHTA; CDR2 reads FQGNSA. This CDR3 reads CASSLASGRYEQYF. The CDR3 DNA reads as TGTGCCAGCAGCTTAGCTAGCGGGAGATACGAGCAGTACTTC.

V is TRBV9 and J is TRBJ2-3; D is possibly TRBD2 (5 bases). The CDR3 contains 15 residues. Trimming took 4 bases from V and 0 from J, leaving 12 bases between them. The V gene's germline CDR1 is SGDLS and CDR2 YYNGEE. CDR3 in DNA: TGTGCCAGCAGCCCAGGACGGACTAGCACAGATACGCAGTATTTT. Translation: CASSPGRTSTDTQYF.

V usage is TRBV5-1 and J usage is TRBJ2-7, with a tentative D call TRBD2 (5 bases). There are 14 residues in the CDR3. CDR1 and CDR2 from the germline V gene are SGHRS and YFSETQ. The germline V and J ends were trimmed by 4 bases and 1 base, with 12 bases remaining between them. CDR3 amino acids: CASSLRTGSYEQYF. CDR3 DNA: TGCGCCAGCAGCCTGCGGACGGGATCCTACGAGCAGTACTTC.

On this clone: One junction end does not reproduce the germline sequence, and a read error may be involved. This sequence joins TRBV2 and TRBJ1-2; 7 positions match TRBD1. Germline CDR1 is SNHLY and CDR2 is FYNNEI. The CDR3 totals 16 residues. The CDR3 reads CASSKDRPTSNYDYTF. In DNA, the CDR3 is TGTGCCAGCAGTAAGGACAGGCCTACTTCTAACTATGACTACACCTTC. The variable domain in full, with the rest retrieved from reference TRBV2 and TRBJ1-2, is EPEVTQTPSHQVTQMGQEVILRCVPISNHLYFYWYRQILGQKVEFLVSFYNNEISEKSEIFDDQFSVERPDGSNFTLKIRSTKLEDSAMYFCASSKDRPTSNYDYTFGSGTRLTVV.

This chain uses TRBV4-1 with TRBJ1-2, with 7 bases fitting TRBD1. Germline trimming cut 3 bases from V and 4 bases from J; bases unmatched to any gene: 5. CDR3 size: 14 residues. Germline CDR1 MGHRA, CDR2 YSYEKL. CDR3 bases: TGCGCCAGCAGCCACCGACAGGGAGCCTATGGCTACACCTTC. This gives the protein CASSHRQGAYGYTF.

In its sample, this clone was seen once. The DNA of the CDR3 is TGTGCCAGCAGCTTCCCGGGAGAGGCAGGGGGCAGGGAGACCCAGTACTTC. Its protein is CASSFPGEAGGRETQYF. This rearrangement joins TRBV7-9 to TRBJ2-5; 8 bases fit TRBD1. Germline V gives CDR1 SEHNR, CDR2 FQNEAQ (reference sequence). With V trimmed by 3 bases and J by 5 bases, 14 bases remained unmatched. CDR3 length: 17 residues.

This clone was found a few times. J is TRBJ2-7 and V is TRBV6-1; D uncertain. Germline-derived CDR1 and CDR2 are MNHNS and SASEGT. Trimming removed 6 bases from V and 0 bases from J, with 15 bases in between. The CDR3 is made up of 15 amino acids. CDR3 DNA sequence: TGTGCCAGCAGCCCTGAGTTCGCGCTCTCCTACGAGCAGTACTTC. Its protein is CASSPEFALSYEQYF.

Comment on this clone: This sample includes further DNA sequences coding for the same CDR3. The V call is TRBV2, the J call TRBJ2-2; 9 positions match TRBD1. Germline trimming cut 6 bases from V and 0 bases from J; bases unmatched to any gene: 2. CDR3 size: 15 residues. In germline, CDR1 is SNHLY, CDR2 FYNNEI. This chain's CDR3 is CASSRQGANTGELFF. The CDR3 DNA is TGTGCCAGCAGCAGACAGGGGGCGAACACCGGGGAGCTGTTTTTT.

V and J are TRBV7-8 and TRBJ1-5; possible D gene TRBD1, 5 bases. The germline gives CDR1 SGHVS, CDR2 FQNEAQ. This CDR3 region has 13 residues. Trimming stripped 6 bases from V and 2 bases from J, with 8 bases between. DNA of the CDR3: TGTGCCAGCAGTGGGGGGGGCAATCAGCCCCAGCATTTT. Its translation is CASSGGGNQPQHF.

The chain joins TRBV2 to TRBJ1-3, with D possibly being TRBD1 (6 bases). Germline CDR1 SNHLY, CDR2 FYNNEI. The V gene lost 0 bases and the J gene lost 3 bases, with 12 bases spanning the gap. The CDR3 is 16 residues long. In DNA form, the CDR3 reads TGTGCCAGCAGTGAAGCTGGGGGCAGGTTTGGAAACACCATATATTTT. Translation gives CASSEAGGRFGNTIYF.

This sequence joins TRBV7-3 and TRBJ2-7, with 16 bases lining up with TRBD2. The CDR3 extends over 15 amino acids. J gave up 5 bases and V 5 bases, and 3 bases lay outside the gene matches. Looked up from germline, CDR1 is SGHTA and CDR2 is FQGTGA. For the CDR3, the DNA is TGTGCCAGCAGCCCTGGGACTAGCGGGAGGGACGAGCAGTACTTC. Translating gives CASSPGTSGRDEQYF.

CDR3 in DNA: TGCAGCGTCGGAACGAGGTATGGCTACACCTTC. This encodes CSVGTRYGYTF. The V and J genes are TRBV29-1 and TRBJ1-2; D not certain. Between the trimmed V and J ends, which lost 6 bases and 5 bases, there was a span of 10 bases. The CDR3 extends over 11 amino acids. Germline V gene sequence: CDR1 SQVTM, CDR2 ANQGSEA.

The chain is built from TRBV18 and TRBJ1-4; no reliable D call. Germline lookup yields CDR1 KGHSH and CDR2 LQKENI. V was cut by 3 bases and J by 0 bases, with 14 bases left in between. The CDR3 loop spans 17 amino acids. The CDR3 protein is CASSPSLGVTTNEKLFF. CDR3 sequence (DNA): TGTGCCAGCTCACCCTCTCTCGGGGTTACAACTAATGAAAAACTGTTTTTT.

The rearrangement links TRBV27 to TRBJ2-1; 9 bases fit TRBD1. The CDR3 extends over 14 amino acids. In germline, CDR1 is MNHEY, CDR2 SMNVEV (reference sequence). J gave up 10 bases and V 3 bases, and 7 bases lay outside the gene matches. The CDR3 loop reads CASSLGTGWGEQFF. For the CDR3, the DNA is TGTGCCAGCAGTTTGGGGACAGGGTGGGGCGAGCAGTTCTTC.

The chain recombines TRBV2 with TRBJ2-2; D remains ambiguous. The CDR3 consists of 12 residues. The V gene's germline CDR1 is SNHLY and CDR2 FYNNEI. The germline V and J ends were trimmed by 6 bases and 7 bases, with 9 bases remaining between them. Here the CDR3 DNA reads TGTGCCAGCAGCTTAGTACGCGGGGAGCTGTTTTTT. It specifies CASSLVRGELFF.

This clone was counted only a few times. This chain uses TRBV6-5 with TRBJ1-2; perhaps TRBD1 as D (6 bases). This CDR3 is built from 13 residues. Germline V lookup: CDR1 MNHEY, CDR2 SVGAGI. V was pared by 5 bases and J by 3 bases, with 10 bases between. CDR3 region: CASSDQGYYGYTF. CDR3 nucleotide sequence: TGTGCCAGCAGTGATCAGGGGTACTATGGCTACACCTTC.

The genes are TRBV6-1 and TRBJ1-1; D is perhaps TRBD1 (6 bases). V gave up 5 bases and J gave up 13 bases, with 17 bases separating them. The germline gives CDR1 MNHNS, CDR2 SASEGT. This CDR3 has 12 amino acids. DNA of the CDR3: TGTGCCAGCAGTCCGGACAGCGTCACTGGTTTCTTT. Translation gives CASSPDSVTGFF.

The V and J genes are TRBV6-1 and TRBJ1-2; weak D call: TRBD1 (5 bases). This CDR3 spans 15 amino acids. Looked up from germline, CDR1 is MNHNS and CDR2 is SASEGT. V gave up 7 bases and J gave up 3 bases, with 18 bases separating them. The CDR3 DNA is TGTGCCAGCACCCAACCGGGGGGGTATGACTATGGCTACACCTTC. It codes for CASTQPGGYDYGYTF.

V and J are TRBV6-5 and TRBJ2-7; 11 bases are shared with TRBD2. V was pared by 6 bases and J by 6 bases, with 4 bases of the junction left unmatched. Germline V gene data show CDR1 as MNHEY and CDR2 as SVGAGI. This CDR3 is 13 amino acids long. CDR3 residues: CASSASGRSEQYF. The CDR3 nucleotides read TGTGCCAGCAGCGCTAGCGGGAGGAGCGAGCAGTACTTC.

The chain couples TRBV7-9 to TRBJ2-1, with 10 positions matching TRBD1. The V gene's germline CDR1 is SEHNR and CDR2 FQNEAQ (reference sequence). V shed 5 bases and J 5 bases; nucleotides not matched to a gene: 6. This CDR3 is 15 amino acids long. CDR3 nucleotide sequence: TGTGCCAGCAGCCCTGACAGGGGGCGGAACAATGAGCAGTTCTTC. Protein: CASSPDRGRNNEQFF.

Only a few counts were recorded for this clone. The chain carries TRBV5-6 and TRBJ1-1; perhaps TRBD1 as D (5 bases). The CDR3 contains 15 residues. Trimming took off 4 bases at V and 0 bases at J, with 13 bases between the two ends. Germline CDR1 reads SGHDT; CDR2 reads YYEEEE. This chain's CDR3 is CASSTRQTMNTEAFF. The CDR3 DNA reads as TGTGCCAGCAGCACCCGACAGACAATGAACACTGAAGCTTTCTTT.

J is TRBJ1-2 and V is TRBV7-8, with 7 bases identical to TRBD1. Trimming at V came to 4 bases and at J to 7 bases, leaving 6 bases not matched to a gene. This CDR3 spans 13 amino acids. CDR1 is SGHVS, CDR2 FQNEAQ, per germline. The CDR3 is CASSSGQESGYTF. CDR3 DNA: TGTGCCAGCAGCTCCGGACAGGAGAGTGGCTACACCTTC.

The V and J genes are TRBV6-1 and TRBJ1-6; D remains ambiguous. Germline CDR1 MNHNS, CDR2 SASEGT. There are 14 residues in the CDR3. V was trimmed by 5 bases and J by 6 bases, leaving 11 bases between them. The CDR3 is CASSFDGSNSPLHF. Here the CDR3 DNA reads TGTGCCAGCAGTTTCGACGGGAGTAATTCACCCCTCCACTTT.